The 6 T cell receptor beta chains in this list originate from one sample, sequenced in a study of blood T cell repertoires in COVID-19. Produced via immunoSEQ multiplex PCR; TCRdb's table is partial and in-frame only. In the table there are fewer than 200,000 clones, 80% to 90% of which are singletons. Sequenced sample: peripheral blood. The receptor source for this set is a man aged 18 to 30 who had recovered from COVID-19.

This clone has just a few counts. V and J are TRBV7-9 and TRBJ1-1; the D is unclear. V shed 4 bases and J shed 3 bases, with 18 bases lying between them. The length of the CDR3 is 16 residues. Germline CDR1 SEHNR, CDR2 FQNEAQ (reference sequence). This chain's CDR3 is CASSSTLGGVDTEAFF. The CDR3 coding sequence is TGTGCCAGCAGCTCCACCCTGGGAGGTGTAGACACTGAAGCTTTCTTT.

For the CDR3, the DNA is TGTGCCAGCAGCTTAGGGCGGGACTCCTACGAGCAGTACTTC. Amino acid sequence: CASSLGRDSYEQYF. This chain joins TRBV7-9 and TRBJ2-7; tentatively, D is TRBD2 (6 bases). The germline V and J ends were trimmed by 1 base and 0 bases, with 7 bases remaining between them. The V gene's germline CDR1 is SEHNR and CDR2 FQNEAQ (reference sequence). The CDR3 runs to 14 residues.

This chain uses TRBV7-8 with TRBJ1-1; TRBD1 agrees at 7 bases. The CDR3 runs to 15 residues. V lost 2 bases, J lost 5 bases, and 8 bases stayed unmatched. In germline, CDR1 is SGHVS, CDR2 FQNEAQ. CDR3 protein: CASSLFEGAGTEAFF. The CDR3, as DNA: TGTGCCAGCAGCTTATTTGAGGGGGCCGGAACTGAAGCTTTCTTT.

The chain joins TRBV11-1 to TRBJ2-1; 12 bases map to TRBD2. The germline V gene has CDR1 SGHAT and CDR2 FQDESV (reference sequence). The CDR3 totals 15 residues. V shed 3 bases, J shed 7 bases, and the junction held 4 bases outside the gene matches. CDR3 DNA sequence: TGTGCCAGCAGCTTGCTAGCGGGAGGGCATAATGAGCAGTTCTTC. Its protein product is CASSLLAGGHNEQFF.

V gene TRBV9 combines with J gene TRBJ2-7; D is perhaps TRBD1 (5 bases). Trimming took off 0 bases at V and 6 bases at J, with 10 bases between the two ends. CDR3 length: 13 amino acids. CDR1 is SGDLS, CDR2 YYNGEE, per germline. The CDR3 DNA follows: TGTGCCAGCAGCGTAGCTATGCAGGGCGAGCAGTACTTC. This encodes CASSVAMQGEQYF.

This clone was observed a handful of times. This chain connects TRBV6-5 to TRBJ2-2; no firm D call. Trimming cost V 8 bases and J 2 bases, with 9 bases left between them. Germline loops: CDR1 MNHEY, CDR2 SVGAGI. There are 13 residues in the CDR3. CDR3 DNA: TGTGCCAGCGGAGCGAGTAACACCGGGGAGCTGTTTTTT. Translation: CASGASNTGELFF.